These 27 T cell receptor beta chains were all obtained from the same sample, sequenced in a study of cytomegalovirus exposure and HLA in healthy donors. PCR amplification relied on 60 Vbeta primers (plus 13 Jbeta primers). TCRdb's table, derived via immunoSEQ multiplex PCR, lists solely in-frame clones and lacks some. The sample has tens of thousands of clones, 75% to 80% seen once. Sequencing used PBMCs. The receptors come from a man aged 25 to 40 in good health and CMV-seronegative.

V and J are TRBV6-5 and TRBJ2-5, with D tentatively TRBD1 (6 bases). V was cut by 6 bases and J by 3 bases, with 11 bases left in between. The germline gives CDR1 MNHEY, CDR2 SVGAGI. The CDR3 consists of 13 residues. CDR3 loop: CASRKNREETQYF. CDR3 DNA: TGTGCCAGCAGGAAGAACAGGGAAGAGACCCAGTACTTC.

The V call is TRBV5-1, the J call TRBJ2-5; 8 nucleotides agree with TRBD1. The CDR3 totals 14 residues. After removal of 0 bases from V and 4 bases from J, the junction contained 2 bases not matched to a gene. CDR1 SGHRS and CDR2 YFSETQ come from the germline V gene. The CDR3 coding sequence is TGCGCCAGCAGCTTGGAAGACAGGGGAGAGACCCAGTACTTC. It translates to CASSLEDRGETQYF.

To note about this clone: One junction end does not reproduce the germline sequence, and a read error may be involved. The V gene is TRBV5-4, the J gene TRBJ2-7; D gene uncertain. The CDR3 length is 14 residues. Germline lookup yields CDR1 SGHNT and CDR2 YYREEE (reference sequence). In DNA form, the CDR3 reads TGTGCCAGCAGCTTTTCGGTCAACTCCGACGAGCAGTACTTC. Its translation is CASSFSVNSDEQYF.

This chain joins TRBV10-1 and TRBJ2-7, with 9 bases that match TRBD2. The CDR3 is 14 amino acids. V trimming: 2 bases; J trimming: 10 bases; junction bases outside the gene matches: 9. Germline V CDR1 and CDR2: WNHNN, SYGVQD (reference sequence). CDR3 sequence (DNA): TGCGCCAGCAGTGAGACCTTAGCGGGAGAATTTCAGTACTTC. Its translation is CASSETLAGEFQYF.

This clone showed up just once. The CDR3 region has the DNA TGTGCCAGTATACGGACTAGCGGGACCAATGAGCAGTTCTTC. Translating it yields CASIRTSGTNEQFF. This rearrangement joins TRBV19 to TRBJ2-1; the match to TRBD2 covers 12 bases. CDR3 length equals 14 residues. The germline V gene has CDR1 LNHDA and CDR2 SQIVND (reference sequence). The J segment lost 6 bases and the V segment lost 7 bases, leaving 4 bases of the junction unmatched.

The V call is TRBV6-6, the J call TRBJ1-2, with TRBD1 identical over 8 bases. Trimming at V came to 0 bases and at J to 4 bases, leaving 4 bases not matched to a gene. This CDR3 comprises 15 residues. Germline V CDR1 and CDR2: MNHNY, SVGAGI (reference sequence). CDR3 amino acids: CASSYSRTGSYGYTF. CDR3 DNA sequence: TGTGCCAGCAGTTACTCGAGGACAGGGAGCTATGGCTACACCTTC.

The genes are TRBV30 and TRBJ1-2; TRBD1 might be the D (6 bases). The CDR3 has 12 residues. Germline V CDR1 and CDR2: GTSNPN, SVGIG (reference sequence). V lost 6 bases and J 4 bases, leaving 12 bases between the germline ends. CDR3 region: CACSQGFYGYTF. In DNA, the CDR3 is TGTGCCTGCTCACAGGGCTTCTATGGCTACACCTTC.

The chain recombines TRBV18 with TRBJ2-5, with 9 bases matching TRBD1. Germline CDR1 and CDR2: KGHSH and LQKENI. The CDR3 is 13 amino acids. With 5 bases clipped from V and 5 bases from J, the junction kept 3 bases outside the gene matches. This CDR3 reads CASSTGTGETQYF. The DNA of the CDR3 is TGTGCCAGCTCAACGGGGACAGGGGAGACCCAGTACTTC.

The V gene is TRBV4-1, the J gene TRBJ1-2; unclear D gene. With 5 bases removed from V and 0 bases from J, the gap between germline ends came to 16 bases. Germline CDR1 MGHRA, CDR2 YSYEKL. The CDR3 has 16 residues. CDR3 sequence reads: CASSATPSVPNYGYTF. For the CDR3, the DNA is TGCGCCAGCAGCGCCACACCGTCTGTTCCTAACTATGGCTACACCTTC.

The CDR3 DNA follows: TGTGCCAGCAGCTCTCGGGGCACCGGGGAGCTGTTTTTT. It specifies CASSSRGTGELFF. V and J are TRBV7-8 and TRBJ2-2, with D perhaps matching TRBD2 (5 bases). This CDR3 contains 13 residues. Per the germline V gene, CDR1 is SGHVS and CDR2 is FQNEAQ. V was shortened by 4 bases and J by 4 bases, with 7 bases between the two germline ends.

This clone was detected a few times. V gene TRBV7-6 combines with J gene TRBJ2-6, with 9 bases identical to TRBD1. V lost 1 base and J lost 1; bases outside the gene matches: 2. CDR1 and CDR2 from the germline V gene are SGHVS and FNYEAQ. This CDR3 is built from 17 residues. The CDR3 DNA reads TGTGCCAGCAGCTTAGAGACAGGGGGATCTGGGGCCAACGTCCTGACTTTC. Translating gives CASSLETGGSGANVLTF.

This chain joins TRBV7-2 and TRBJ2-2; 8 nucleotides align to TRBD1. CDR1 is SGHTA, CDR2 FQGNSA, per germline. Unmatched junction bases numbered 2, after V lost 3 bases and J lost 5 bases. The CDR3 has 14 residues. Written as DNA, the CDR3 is TGTGCCAGCAGCTTGACAGGGGAGACCGGGGAGCTGTTTTTT. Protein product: CASSLTGETGELFF.

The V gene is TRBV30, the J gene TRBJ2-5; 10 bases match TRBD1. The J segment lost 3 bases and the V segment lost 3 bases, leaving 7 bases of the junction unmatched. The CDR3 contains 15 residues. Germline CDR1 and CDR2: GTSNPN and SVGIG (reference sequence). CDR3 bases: TGTGCCTGGAGGGTAGGGACAGGGGCAAAAGAGACCCAGTACTTC. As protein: CAWRVGTGAKETQYF.

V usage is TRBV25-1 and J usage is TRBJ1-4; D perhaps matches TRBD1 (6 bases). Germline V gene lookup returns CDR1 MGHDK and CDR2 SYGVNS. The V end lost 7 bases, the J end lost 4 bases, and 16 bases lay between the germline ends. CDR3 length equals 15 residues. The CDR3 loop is CASKSGRGRNEKLFF. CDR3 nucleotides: TGTGCCAGCAAATCCGGCAGGGGACGTAATGAAAAACTGTTTTTT.

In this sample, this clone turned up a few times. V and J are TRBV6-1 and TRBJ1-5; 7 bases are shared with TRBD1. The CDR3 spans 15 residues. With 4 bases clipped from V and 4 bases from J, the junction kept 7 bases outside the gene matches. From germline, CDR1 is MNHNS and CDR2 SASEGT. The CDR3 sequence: CASSGAGTENQPQHF. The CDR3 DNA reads TGTGCCAGCAGTGGGGCCGGGACAGAGAATCAGCCCCAGCATTTT.

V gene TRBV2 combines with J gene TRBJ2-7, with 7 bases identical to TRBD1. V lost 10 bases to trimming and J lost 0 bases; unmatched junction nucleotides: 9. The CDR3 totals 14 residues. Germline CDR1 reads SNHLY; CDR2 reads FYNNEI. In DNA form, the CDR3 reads TGTGCCATCCTTTCGGACAGGAGCTCCTACGAGCAGTACTTC. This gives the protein CAILSDRSSYEQYF.

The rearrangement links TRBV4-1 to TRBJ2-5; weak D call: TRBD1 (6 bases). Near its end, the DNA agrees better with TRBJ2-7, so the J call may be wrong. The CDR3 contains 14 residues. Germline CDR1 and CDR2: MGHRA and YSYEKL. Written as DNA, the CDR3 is TGCGCCAGCAGCCACCTAGGACAGTCCTACGAGCAGTACTTC. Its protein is CASSHLGQSYEQYF.

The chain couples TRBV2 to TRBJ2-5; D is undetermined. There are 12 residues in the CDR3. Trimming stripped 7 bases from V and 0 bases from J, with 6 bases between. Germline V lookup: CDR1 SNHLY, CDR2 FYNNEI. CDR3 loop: CASKENQETQYF. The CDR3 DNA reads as TGTGCCAGCAAGGAGAACCAAGAGACCCAGTACTTC.

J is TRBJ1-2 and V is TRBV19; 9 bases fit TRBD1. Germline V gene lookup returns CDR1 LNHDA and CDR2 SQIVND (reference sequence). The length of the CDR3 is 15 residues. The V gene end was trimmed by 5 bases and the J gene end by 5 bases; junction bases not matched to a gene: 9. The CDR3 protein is CASSFRQGGRYGYTF. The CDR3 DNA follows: TGTGCCAGTAGTTTTCGACAGGGGGGACGGTATGGCTACACCTTC.

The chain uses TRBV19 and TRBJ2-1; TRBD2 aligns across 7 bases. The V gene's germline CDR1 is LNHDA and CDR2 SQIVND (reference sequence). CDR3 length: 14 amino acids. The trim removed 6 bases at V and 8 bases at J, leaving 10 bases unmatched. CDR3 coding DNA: TGTGCCAGTAGACCGGGACTAAAGGCCGATGAGCAGTTCTTC. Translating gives CASRPGLKADEQFF.

The CDR3 nucleotides read TGTGCCAGCAGTTTTCCGGGACTAGCGGGACTTAACACCGGGGAGCTGTTTTTT. This encodes CASSFPGLAGLNTGELFF. This chain connects TRBV28 to TRBJ2-2, with 13 positions matching TRBD2. Unmatched junction bases numbered 6, after V lost 3 bases and J lost 2 bases. CDR3 size: 18 residues. The germline V gene encodes CDR1 MDHEN and CDR2 SYDVKM.

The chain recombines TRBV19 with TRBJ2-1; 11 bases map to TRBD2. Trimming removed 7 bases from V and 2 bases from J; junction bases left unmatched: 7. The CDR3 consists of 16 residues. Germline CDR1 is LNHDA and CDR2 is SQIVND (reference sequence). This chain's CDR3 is CASTDTSGGAYNEQFF. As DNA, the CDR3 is TGTGCCAGTACCGACACTAGCGGGGGAGCCTACAATGAGCAGTTCTTC.

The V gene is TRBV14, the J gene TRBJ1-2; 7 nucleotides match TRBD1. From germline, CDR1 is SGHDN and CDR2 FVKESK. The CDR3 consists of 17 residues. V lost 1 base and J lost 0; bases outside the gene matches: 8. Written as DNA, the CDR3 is TGTGCCAGCAGCCAAGCCCCCTTCAGGGGGACTAACTATGGCTACACCTTC. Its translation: CASSQAPFRGTNYGYTF.

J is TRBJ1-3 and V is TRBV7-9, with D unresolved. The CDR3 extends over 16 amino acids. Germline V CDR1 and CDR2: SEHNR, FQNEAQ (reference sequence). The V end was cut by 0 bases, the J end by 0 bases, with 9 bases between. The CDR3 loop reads CASSLATSSSGNTIYF. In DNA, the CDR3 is TGTGCCAGCAGCTTAGCTACCTCCAGCTCTGGAAACACCATATATTTT.

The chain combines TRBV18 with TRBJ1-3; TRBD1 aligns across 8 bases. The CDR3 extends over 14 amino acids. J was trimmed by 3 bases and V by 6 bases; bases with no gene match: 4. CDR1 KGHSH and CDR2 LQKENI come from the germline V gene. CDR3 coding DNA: TGTGCCAGCTCCCCCGGACAGGGTGGAAACACCATATATTTT. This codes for CASSPGQGGNTIYF.

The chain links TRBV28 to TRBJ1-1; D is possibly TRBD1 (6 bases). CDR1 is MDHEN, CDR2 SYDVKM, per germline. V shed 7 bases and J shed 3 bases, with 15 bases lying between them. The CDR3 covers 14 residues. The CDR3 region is CASNTGTLDTEAFF. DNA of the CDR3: TGTGCCAGCAATACTGGGACACTAGACACTGAAGCTTTCTTT.

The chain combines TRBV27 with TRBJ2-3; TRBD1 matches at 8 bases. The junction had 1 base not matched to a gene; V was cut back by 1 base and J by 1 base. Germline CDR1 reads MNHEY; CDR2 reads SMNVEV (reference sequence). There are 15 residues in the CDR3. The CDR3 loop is CASSLWGQGTDTQYF. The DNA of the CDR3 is TGTGCCAGCAGTTTATGGGGACAGGGCACAGATACGCAGTATTTT.